The rows below give T cell receptor beta chains drawn from one sample of a study of shared clonotypes between healthy human individuals. Data came from immunoSEQ multiplex PCR; TCRdb stores just in-frame clones and leaves some out. The table records 400,000 to 500,000 clones, less than 80% of them present only once. The specimen was PBMCs. These receptors were taken from a woman aged 35 to 49 in good health. Some clones in this sample may be carry-over from other donors' samples. Each CDR3 is given with its conserved first and last residue. D genes are given only for firm matches. Size values are once, few and many counts, or a class for expanded clones, and some rows have none.

D gene: -; J gene: TRBJ2-7; clone size: -; CDR3 length: 12; V gene: TRBV25-1; CDR3 protein: CASGYGGYEQYF; CDR3 DNA: TGTGCCAGTGGGTACGGGGGTTACGAGCAGTACTTC
D gene: TRBD2; J gene: TRBJ2-7; clone size: -; CDR3 length: 15; V gene: TRBV28; CDR3 protein: CASSLTSGRSYEQYF; CDR3 DNA: TGTGCCAGCAGTTTAACTAGCGGGAGGTCCTACGAGCAGTACTTC
D gene: -; J gene: TRBJ2-3; clone size: -; CDR3 length: 14; V gene: TRBV2; CDR3 protein: CASSVTGFTDTQYF; CDR3 DNA: TGTGCCAGCAGTGTAACAGGGTTCACAGATACGCAGTATTTT
D gene: TRBD1; J gene: TRBJ2-2; clone size: -; CDR3 length: 14; V gene: TRBV2; CDR3 protein: CASSGTGHTGELFF; CDR3 DNA: TGTGCCAGCAGTGGGACAGGGCACACCGGGGAGCTGTTTTTT
D gene: TRBD1; J gene: TRBJ1-2; clone size: -; CDR3 length: 18; V gene: TRBV7-2; CDR3 protein: CASSLAPGQGALGYGYTF; CDR3 DNA: TGTGCCAGCAGCTTAGCCCCGGGACAGGGGGCGCTTGGCTATGGCTACACCTTC
D gene: -; J gene: TRBJ1-2; clone size: -; CDR3 length: 13; V gene: TRBV6-1; CDR3 protein: CAILRALSYGYTF; CDR3 DNA: TGTGCCATCCTGCGGGCACTAAGCTATGGCTACACCTTC
D gene: TRBD1; J gene: TRBJ2-7; clone size: -; CDR3 length: 15; V gene: TRBV6-1; CDR3 protein: CASREGTGGPREQYF; CDR3 DNA: TGTGCCAGCAGGGAGGGGACAGGGGGCCCGCGGGAGCAGTACTTC
D gene: -; J gene: TRBJ1-2; clone size: -; CDR3 length: 14; V gene: TRBV7-2; CDR3 protein: CASSLARVGNGYTF; CDR3 DNA: TGTGCCAGCAGCTTGGCCAGGGTGGGTAATGGCTACACCTTC
D gene: -; J gene: TRBJ2-7; clone size: -; CDR3 length: 13; V gene: TRBV5-4; CDR3 protein: CASSLAGPYEQYF; CDR3 DNA: TGTGCCAGCAGCTTGGCGGGGCCCTACGAGCAGTACTTC
D gene: -; J gene: TRBJ2-7; clone size: many; CDR3 length: 15; V gene: TRBV7-9; CDR3 protein: CASSFLRYSPYEQYF; CDR3 DNA: TGTGCCAGCAGTTTCCTCCGCTACTCACCCTACGAGCAGTACTTC
D gene: -; J gene: TRBJ2-7; clone size: -; CDR3 length: 14; V gene: TRBV30; CDR3 protein: CAWSVGGGAYEQYF; CDR3 DNA: TGTGCCTGGAGTGTAGGGGGAGGGGCCTACGAGCAGTACTTC
D gene: TRBD1; J gene: TRBJ2-5; clone size: once; CDR3 length: 15; V gene: TRBV5-1; CDR3 protein: CASSFGTGSGETQYF; CDR3 DNA: TGCGCCAGCAGCTTCGGGACAGGCTCAGGGGAGACCCAGTACTTC
D gene: -; J gene: TRBJ2-1; clone size: -; CDR3 length: 8; V gene: TRBV27; CDR3 protein: CASGRQFF; CDR3 DNA: TGTGCCAGCGGAAGGCAGTTCTTC
D gene: TRBD1; J gene: TRBJ1-4; clone size: -; CDR3 length: 14; V gene: TRBV5-1; CDR3 protein: CASSLGTGDEKLFF; CDR3 DNA: TGCGCCAGCAGCTTAGGGACAGGGGACGAAAAACTGTTTTTT
D gene: -; J gene: TRBJ2-1; clone size: -; CDR3 length: 12; V gene: TRBV7-2; CDR3 protein: CASSLEGNEQFF; CDR3 DNA: TGTGCCAGCAGCTTGGAGGGCAATGAGCAGTTCTTC
D gene: TRBD1; J gene: TRBJ1-5; clone size: -; CDR3 length: 17; V gene: TRBV28; CDR3 protein: CASSSQRGQGSNQPQHF; CDR3 DNA: TGTGCCAGCAGTTCACAGAGGGGACAGGGTAGCAATCAGCCCCAGCATTTT
D gene: -; J gene: TRBJ2-2; clone size: -; CDR3 length: 15; V gene: TRBV27; CDR3 protein: CASSLSGGPAGELFF; CDR3 DNA: TGTGCCAGCAGTTTATCTGGTGGGCCTGCGGGGGAGCTGTTTTTT
D gene: TRBD2; J gene: TRBJ2-3; clone size: -; CDR3 length: 16; V gene: TRBV7-2; CDR3 protein: CASSSWTSGWTDTQYF; CDR3 DNA: TGTGCCAGCAGCTCCTGGACTAGCGGGTGGACAGATACGCAGTATTTT
D gene: -; J gene: TRBJ1-4; clone size: -; CDR3 length: 14; V gene: TRBV5-4; CDR3 protein: CASSPQGSGEKLFF; CDR3 DNA: TGTGCCAGCAGCCCCCAGGGTAGTGGTGAAAAACTGTTTTTT
D gene: TRBD1; J gene: TRBJ1-2; clone size: -; CDR3 length: 14; V gene: TRBV6-1; CDR3 protein: CASSPGQGARGYTF; CDR3 DNA: TGTGCCAGCAGTCCCGGACAGGGGGCGCGGGGCTACACCTTC
D gene: TRBD1; J gene: TRBJ1-2; clone size: few; CDR3 length: 15; V gene: TRBV5-1; CDR3 protein: CASSFRDREVYGYTF; CDR3 DNA: TGCGCCAGCAGCTTCCGGGACAGAGAGGTTTATGGCTACACCTTC
D gene: TRBD2; J gene: TRBJ2-3; clone size: -; CDR3 length: 17; V gene: TRBV7-9; CDR3 protein: CASSLAPTSGGADTQYF; CDR3 DNA: TGTGCCAGCAGCTTAGCCCCAACTAGCGGGGGGGCAGATACGCAGTATTTT
D gene: -; J gene: TRBJ2-6; clone size: -; CDR3 length: 17; V gene: TRBV7-8; CDR3 protein: CASRSPPRDSGANVLTF; CDR3 DNA: TGTGCCAGCAGATCCCCCCCCAGGGACTCTGGGGCCAACGTCCTGACTTTC
D gene: -; J gene: TRBJ1-4; clone size: -; CDR3 length: 15; V gene: TRBV7-9; CDR3 protein: CASSLAGQQNEKLFF; CDR3 DNA: TGTGCCAGCAGCTTAGCTGGACAGCAAAATGAAAAACTGTTTTTT
D gene: -; J gene: TRBJ2-1; clone size: -; CDR3 length: 14; V gene: TRBV10-3; CDR3 protein: CAISESVGNGEQFF; CDR3 DNA: TGTGCCATCAGTGAGTCGGTCGGGAACGGTGAGCAGTTCTTC
D gene: TRBD1; J gene: TRBJ1-1; clone size: -; CDR3 length: 14; V gene: TRBV7-9; CDR3 protein: CASSHPGQGWYAFF; CDR3 DNA: TGTGCCAGCAGCCACCCGGGACAGGGTTGGTATGCTTTCTTT
D gene: TRBD1; J gene: TRBJ2-7; clone size: -; CDR3 length: 15; V gene: TRBV27; CDR3 protein: CASSVYRGNSYEQYF; CDR3 DNA: TGTGCCAGCAGTGTCTACAGGGGGAACTCCTACGAGCAGTACTTC
D gene: -; J gene: TRBJ1-1; clone size: few; CDR3 length: 12; V gene: TRBV14; CDR3 protein: CAIWGGYTEAFF; CDR3 DNA: TGTGCCATCTGGGGGGGGTACACTGAAGCTTTCTTT
D gene: -; J gene: TRBJ2-3; clone size: -; CDR3 length: 13; V gene: TRBV29-1; CDR3 protein: CSVGGAFTDTQYF; CDR3 DNA: TGCAGCGTTGGCGGGGCATTCACAGATACGCAGTATTTT